Following are 16 T cell receptor beta chains from one sample sequenced in a study of blood T cell repertoires in COVID-19. Produced via immunoSEQ multiplex PCR; TCRdb's table is partial and in-frame only. The sample consists of roughly 60,000 clones, approximately 75% of them appearing once. Sequencing used peripheral blood. Receptor source: a man aged 80 or over with acute or convalescent COVID-19.

The V gene is TRBV5-5, the J gene TRBJ2-2; D ambiguous. In germline, CDR1 is SGHKS, CDR2 YYEKEE (reference sequence). V lost 0 bases and J lost 0, with 6 bases in between. This CDR3 comprises 15 residues. CDR3 DNA: TGTGCCAGCAGCTTGGGACATACGAACACCGGGGAGCTGTTTTTT. Its translation: CASSLGHTNTGELFF. Full variable domain (missing parts from reference TRBV5-5 and TRBJ2-2): DAGVTQSPTHLIKTRGQQVTLRCSPISGHKSVSWYQQVLGQGPQFIFQYYEKEERGRGNFPDRFSARQFPNYSSELNVNALLLGDSALYLCASSLGHTNTGELFFGEGSRLTVL.

The chain combines TRBV5-1 with TRBJ2-3, with D possibly TRBD2 on 7 matching bases. Germline CDR1 and CDR2: SGHRS and YFSETQ. The V end lost 0 bases, the J end lost 0 bases, and 20 bases lay between the germline ends. The CDR3 has 19 amino acids. CDR3 coding DNA: TGCGCCAGCAGCTTGGATATATCGGGGGGCACCAGTAGCACAGATACGCAGTATTTT. Residues: CASSLDISGGTSSTDTQYF. Full variable domain (remainder filled in from reference TRBV5-1 and TRBJ2-3): KAGVTQTPRYLIKTRGQQVTLSCSPISGHRSVSWYQQTPGQGLQFLFEYFSETQRNKGNFPGRFSGRQFSNSRSEMNVSTLELGDSALYLCASSLDISGGTSSTDTQYFGPGTRLTVL.

V gene TRBV19 combines with J gene TRBJ1-3, with 8 positions matching TRBD1. Germline V lookup: CDR1 LNHDA, CDR2 SQIVND (reference sequence). The CDR3 totals 15 residues. The J segment lost 3 bases and the V segment lost 7 bases, leaving 8 bases of the junction unmatched. The chain's CDR3 is CASTPDRAFGNTIYF. For the CDR3, the DNA is TGTGCCAGTACCCCGGACAGGGCGTTTGGAAACACCATATATTTT.

This clone was found a few times. The J gene is TRBJ1-5, the V gene TRBV6-5; possible D gene TRBD1, 5 bases. From germline, CDR1 is MNHEY and CDR2 SVGAGI. The CDR3 has 13 residues. Written as DNA, the CDR3 is TGTGCTCTTCAGCGGGGGGTAGGTCAGCCCCAGCATTTT. It yields the protein CALQRGVGQPQHF.

The CDR3 loop reads CASSLMTSGDHQETQYF. CDR3 coding DNA: TGTGCCAGCAGCCTAATGACTAGCGGGGACCACCAAGAGACCCAGTACTTC. This chain uses TRBV5-6 with TRBJ2-5; 11 nucleotides match TRBD2. Losses at the gene ends were 4 bases for V and 0 bases for J; bases not matched to a gene: 8. This CDR3 region has 17 residues. Germline CDR1 and CDR2: SGHDT and YYEEEE. Full variable domain (missing parts from reference TRBV5-6 and TRBJ2-5): DAGVTQSPTHLIKTRGQQVTLRCSPKSGHDTVSWYQQALGQGPQFIFQYYEEEERQRGNFPDRFSGHQFPNYSSELNVNALLLGDSALYLCASSLMTSGDHQETQYFGPGTRLLVL.

The chain couples TRBV6-5 to TRBJ1-1, with TRBD1 as a possible D gene (6 bases). The germline V and J ends were trimmed by 7 bases and 1 base, with 10 bases remaining between them. This CDR3 has 13 amino acids. In germline, CDR1 is MNHEY, CDR2 SVGAGI. CDR3 DNA: TGTGCCAGCACTAGAGGGGGGAACACTGAAGCTTTCTTT. Its translation is CASTRGGNTEAFF.

The chain is built from TRBV6-5 and TRBJ2-5; TRBD2 aligns across 11 bases. J was trimmed by 2 bases and V by 10 bases; bases with no gene match: 6. CDR3 size: 14 residues. Germline lookup yields CDR1 MNHEY and CDR2 SVGAGI. CDR3 in DNA: TGTGCCACCTTAGCGGGGGGGCCTCAAGAGACCCAGTACTTC. This encodes CATLAGGPQETQYF.

The chain uses TRBV6-6 and TRBJ1-4, with D unresolved. CDR3 length: 13 amino acids. V was trimmed by 3 bases and J by 7 bases, leaving 9 bases between them. Germline V lookup: CDR1 MNHNY, CDR2 SVGAGI (reference sequence). The CDR3: CASSYEPIEKLFF. DNA of the CDR3: TGTGCCAGCAGTTATGAGCCAATTGAAAAACTGTTTTTT.

V gene TRBV3-1 (or the pseudogene TRBV3-2) combines with J gene TRBJ1-1; 7 nucleotides align to TRBD1. The germline gives CDR1 LGHDT, CDR2 YNNKEL (reference sequence). CDR3 size: 14 residues. V gave up 2 bases and J gave up 1 base; unmatched junction bases: 1. CDR3 sequence: CASSQRDRNTEAFF. The CDR3 bases are TGTGCCAGCAGCCAACGGGACAGGAACACTGAAGCTTTCTTT.

As concerns this clone: At the DNA level, this CDR3 is encoded by other sequences in the same sample as well. The chain recombines TRBV6-5 with TRBJ1-2; D might be TRBD1 (5 bases). This CDR3 region has 12 residues. Germline V lookup: CDR1 MNHEY, CDR2 SVGAGI. The V end lost 5 bases, the J end lost 4 bases, and 8 bases lay between the germline ends. The CDR3 spells CASSRTRYGYTF. The CDR3, as DNA: TGTGCCAGCAGTAGGACACGCTATGGCTACACCTTC.

This chain uses TRBV27 with TRBJ1-1, with a weak D call TRBD1 (6 bases). Deletions cut 6 bases from V and 3 bases from J, with 17 bases between. Germline CDR1 is MNHEY and CDR2 is SMNVEV (reference sequence). CDR3 length: 15 residues. The CDR3 coding sequence is TGTGCCAGCAGACGGATGGCGGGGGGCCACACTGAAGCTTTCTTT. This sequence encodes CASRRMAGGHTEAFF.

This chain links TRBV11-3 with TRBJ1-1, with D possibly matching TRBD1 (6 bases). Germline V gene lookup returns CDR1 SGHNT and CDR2 YENEEA. V was clipped by 4 bases and J by 0 bases, with 15 bases between them. The CDR3 has 16 residues. The CDR3, as DNA: TGTGCCAGCAGCTCTCAAACAGGGAAGCTGAACACTGAAGCTTTCTTT. The encoded protein is CASSSQTGKLNTEAFF.

This clone has more than one count but fewer than ten. The V and J genes are TRBV4-1 and TRBJ1-5, with TRBD1 as a possible D gene (6 bases). The CDR3 contains 16 residues. Germline-derived CDR1 and CDR2 are MGHRA and YSYEKL. V lost 0 bases to trimming and J lost 0 bases, with 9 bases between them. In DNA form, the CDR3 reads TGCGCCAGCAGCCAAGAAGGACAGCTTAGCAATCAGCCCCAGCATTTT. It specifies CASSQEGQLSNQPQHF.

The rearrangement links TRBV5-6 to TRBJ2-4, with 9 positions matching TRBD2. This CDR3 contains 16 residues. Germline CDR1 and CDR2: SGHDT and YYEEEE. With V trimmed by 4 bases and J by 1 base, 6 bases remained unmatched. CDR3 amino acids: CASSLSGGGAKNIQYF. The CDR3 nucleotides are TGTGCCAGCAGCCTTAGCGGGGGAGGCGCCAAAAACATTCAGTACTTC.

The chain combines TRBV5-1 with TRBJ2-5; 11 positions agree with TRBD1. CDR3 length: 14 amino acids. Germline V gives CDR1 SGHRS, CDR2 YFSETQ. V lost 4 bases to trimming and J lost 4 bases; unmatched junction nucleotides: 3. This CDR3 is CASSGGQGAETQYF. The CDR3 nucleotides are TGCGCCAGCAGCGGAGGACAGGGGGCAGAGACCCAGTACTTC.

This clone showed up just a few times. The genes are TRBV19 and TRBJ1-5; 7 nucleotides line up with TRBD1. The CDR3 loop spans 16 amino acids. The trim removed 1 base at V and 9 bases at J, leaving 12 bases unmatched. In germline, CDR1 is LNHDA, CDR2 SQIVND (reference sequence). The CDR3 coding sequence is TGTGCCAGTAGTATAGTGCGGGACAGCCGGCGGAGGCCCCAGCATTTT. This gives the protein CASSIVRDSRRRPQHF.